A single sample is the source of the 14 T cell receptor beta chains below, sequenced in a study of T cells in pancreatic ductal adenocarcinoma. No neoadjuvant therapy was given to the selected pancreatic ductal adenocarcinoma patients before their surgery. Clones were read by immunoSEQ multiplex PCR, and TCRdb kept only the in-frame ones, dropping some. The table has about 98,000 clones, 90% to 95% seen once. Input material: PBMCs. These receptors were taken from a human donor with pancreatic ductal adenocarcinoma.

V and J are TRBV29-1 and TRBJ1-4; 10 nucleotides line up with TRBD1. The V and J ends lost 7 bases and 8 bases, in that order; junction bases with no gene match: 10. The CDR3 is made up of 14 amino acids. CDR1 is SQVTM and CDR2 is ANQGSEA in the germline V gene. CDR3 sequence: CSATGGAMGEKLFF. The CDR3 DNA sequence: TGCAGCGCGACAGGGGGCGCGATGGGCGAAAAACTGTTTTTT. The full variable domain, completed using reference TRBV29-1 and TRBJ1-4, is SAVISQKPSRDICQRGTSLTIQCQVDSQVTMMFWYRQQPGQSLTLIATANQGSEATYESGFVIDKFPISRPNLTFSTLTVSNMSPEDSSIYLCSATGGAMGEKLFFGSGTQLSVL.

V usage is TRBV14 and J usage is TRBJ2-7, with a weak D call TRBD2 (6 bases). The CDR3 loop spans 17 amino acids. V was trimmed by 3 bases and J by 4 bases, leaving 22 bases between them. CDR1 and CDR2 (germline): SGHDN, FVKESK. The CDR3: CASSQSTFWGDQYEQYF. DNA for the CDR3: TGTGCCAGCAGCCAGTCAACCTTCTGGGGGGATCAGTACGAGCAGTACTTC.

The genes are TRBV16 and TRBJ1-1; 7 bases align to TRBD1. Trimming at V came to 7 bases and at J to 1 base, leaving 6 bases not matched to a gene. CDR3 length equals 14 residues. Germline V CDR1 and CDR2: KGHSY, FQNENV. CDR3 nucleotide sequence: TGTGCCAGCATTCAGGGGGTATGGAACACTGAAGCTTTCTTT. Translation: CASIQGVWNTEAFF.

The chain links TRBV10-3 to TRBJ1-3; 8 bases align to TRBD1. The CDR3 sequence is 14 residues long. Germline-derived CDR1 and CDR2 are ENHRY and SYGVKD. J lost 4 bases, V lost 8 bases, and 7 bases had no gene match. The CDR3 loop reads CAISAGGSGNTIYF. Written as DNA, the CDR3 is TGTGCCATCTCGGCAGGGGGCTCAGGAAACACCATATATTTT.

This clone was recorded once. V and J are TRBV7-8 and TRBJ2-7, with 8 bases fitting TRBD1. V dropped 1 base and J dropped 6; count of bases not matched to a gene: 5. CDR1 is SGHVS, CDR2 FQNEAQ, per germline. CDR3 length: 14 residues. This CDR3 is CASSLGTGSGEQYF. The CDR3 nucleotides are TGTGCCAGCAGCTTAGGGACAGGGTCCGGCGAGCAGTACTTC.

The chain recombines TRBV5-1 with TRBJ1-5, with 7 bases matching TRBD1. Losses at the gene ends were 0 bases for V and 5 bases for J; bases not matched to a gene: 5. Germline lookup yields CDR1 SGHRS and CDR2 YFSETQ. The CDR3 extends over 15 amino acids. The CDR3 DNA sequence: TGCGCCAGCAGCTTGGAGGGGGCGAAGGATCAGCCCCAGCATTTT. Translating gives CASSLEGAKDQPQHF.

The CDR3 protein is CASSLTDLSTDTQYF. DNA of the CDR3: TGTGCCAGCAGCTTGACAGATCTTAGCACAGATACGCAGTATTTT. The rearrangement links TRBV5-8 to TRBJ2-3; D is undetermined. Trimming stripped 1 base from V and 0 bases from J, with 9 bases between. Germline V gene lookup returns CDR1 SGHTS and CDR2 YDEGEE. This CDR3 has 15 residues.

The rearrangement uses TRBV7-8 and TRBJ2-7; 8 bases fit TRBD1. The CDR3 spans 16 residues. Germline CDR1 is SGHVS and CDR2 is FQNEAQ. V shed 0 bases and J 0 bases; nucleotides not matched to a gene: 4. The CDR3 sequence: CASSLAETGVSYEQYF. The CDR3 coding sequence is TGTGCCAGCAGCTTAGCGGAGACAGGGGTCTCCTACGAGCAGTACTTC.

The CDR3 DNA is TGTGCCAGCTCCGGGAATAGGAAGGGGGAGGAAAAACTGTTTTTT. It translates to CASSGNRKGEEKLFF. This rearrangement joins TRBV18 to TRBJ1-4; the D gene is possibly TRBD1 (6 bases). Germline CDR1 reads KGHSH; CDR2 reads LQKENI. The CDR3 runs to 15 residues. Trimming pared 6 bases from V and 8 bases from J, leaving 19 bases between.

The V gene is TRBV5-1, the J gene TRBJ2-2, with 11 bases fitting TRBD2. The CDR3 loop spans 18 amino acids. Trimming took 2 bases from V and 1 from J; bases not matched to a gene: 7. Germline V gene sequence: CDR1 SGHRS, CDR2 YFSETQ. DNA of the CDR3: TGCGCCAGCAGCTTCTTACAGGGGACTAGCGGGAACACCGGGGAGCTGTTTTTT. It yields the protein CASSFLQGTSGNTGELFF.

The V call is TRBV7-3, the J call TRBJ2-3; 9 bases align to TRBD2. J was trimmed by 5 bases and V by 3 bases; bases with no gene match: 12. The CDR3 length is 17 residues. CDR1 and CDR2 (germline): SGHTA, FQGTGA. The DNA for the CDR3 is TGTGCCAGCAGCTTCTTGACTAGCGGAACGGCGGGAGATACGCAGTATTTT. It codes for CASSFLTSGTAGDTQYF.

This clone was seen just once. The V gene is TRBV27, the J gene TRBJ1-2; D gene uncertain. Germline V gene lookup returns CDR1 MNHEY and CDR2 SMNVEV (reference sequence). The CDR3 has 13 residues. Trimming shortened V by 0 bases and J by 7 bases, and 9 bases separated the two germline ends. CDR3 amino acids: CASSLSTAGGYTF. The CDR3 DNA is TGTGCCAGCAGTTTATCGACTGCGGGTGGCTACACCTTC.

This clone occurred a few times. The gene calls are TRBV5-1 and TRBJ2-3, with D uncertain. Looked up from germline, CDR1 is SGHRS and CDR2 is YFSETQ. The CDR3 length is 15 residues. V was shortened by 0 bases and J by 11 bases, with 19 bases between the two germline ends. CDR3 sequence (DNA): TGCGCCAGCAGCTTGGACGAACTTGGGCTCTCCCTGCAGTATTTT. Translated, it gives CASSLDELGLSLQYF. The complete variable domain, with remaining parts taken from reference TRBV5-1 and TRBJ2-3, reads KAGVTQTPRYLIKTRGQQVTLSCSPISGHRSVSWYQQTPGQGLQFLFEYFSETQRNKGNFPGRFSGRQFSNSRSEMNVSTLELGDSALYLCASSLDELGLSLQYFGPGTRLTVL.

The chain uses TRBV28 and TRBJ1-2; 8 bases are shared with TRBD1. The length of the CDR3 is 13 residues. CDR1 and CDR2 from the germline V gene are MDHEN and SYDVKM. With V trimmed by 3 bases and J by 8 bases, 5 bases remained unmatched. CDR3 sequence reads: CASSLQGALGYTF. In DNA, the CDR3 is TGTGCCAGCAGTTTGCAGGGGGCTTTAGGCTACACCTTC.